This T cell receptor (beta chain) was recovered during a study of cytomegalovirus exposure and HLA in healthy donors. Use of 60 Vbeta and 13 Jbeta primers characterized the PCR. Assay: immunoSEQ multiplex PCR; the TCRdb copy retains only in-frame clones and omits some. The sample includes approximately 180,000 clones. The CDR3 length is 13 residues. CDR1 SGHTA and CDR2 FQGNSA come from the germline V gene. The V end lost 4 bases, the J end lost 3 bases, and 9 bases lay between the germline ends. Sequences were obtained from PBMCs. The chain has TRBV7-2 and TRBJ2-5; no firm D call. This clonotype was obtained from a young man in good health and CMV-seronegative. In nucleotides, the CDR3 is TGTGCCAGCAGCTACTATCTAGAAGAGACCCAGTACTTC. Encoded protein: CASSYYLEETQYF.